One sample yielded the 2 T cell receptor beta chains listed below, sequenced in a study of vaccination and CD4 T cells after COVID-19. Oncomine TCR Beta short-read sequencing was applied to DNA from cultured CD4+ T cells. TCRdb re-analysed the PCR reads in MiXCR, keeping a single row per CDR3 protein. The data show more than 3,000 distinct CDR3 sequences, with around a fifth seen just once and over 11% held by the top ten. Their antigen targets remain unknown. Noted treatment: roughly 10-day PBMC culture with coronavirus spike peptide pools or control peptides (ViraFEST assay). The sequencing input was CD4+ T cells from blood, cultured in vitro. Receptors originate from a human donor who had recovered from COVID-19.

The chain links TRBV18 to TRBJ2-7; 8 bases map to TRBD1. The CDR3 length is 14 residues. Germline CDR1 KGHSH, CDR2 LQKENI. Trimming cost V 5 bases and J 0 bases; bases outside gene matches: 3. CDR3 nucleotide sequence: TGTGCCAGCTCAACCGGGACAGGCTCCTACGAGCAGTACTTC. Its translation is CASSTGTGSYEQYF.

This clonotype rates as medium-sized. The genes are TRBV19 and TRBJ1-5; 7 nucleotides agree with TRBD1. The germline gives CDR1 LNHDA, CDR2 SQIVND (reference sequence). The CDR3 is 20 residues long. V lost 5 bases, J lost 0 bases, and 19 bases stayed unmatched. This CDR3 is CASSPSVKQGLGYSNQPQHF. In nucleotides, the CDR3 is TGTGCCAGTAGTCCCAGTGTTAAACAGGGGTTGGGGTATAGCAATCAGCCCCAGCATTTT. The complete variable domain, with remaining parts taken from reference TRBV19 and TRBJ1-5, reads DGGITQSPKYLFRKEGQNVTLSCEQNLNHDAMYWYRQDPGQGLRLIYYSQIVNDFQKGDIAEGYSVSREKKESFPLTVTSAQKNPTAFYLCASSPSVKQGLGYSNQPQHFGDGTRLSIL.